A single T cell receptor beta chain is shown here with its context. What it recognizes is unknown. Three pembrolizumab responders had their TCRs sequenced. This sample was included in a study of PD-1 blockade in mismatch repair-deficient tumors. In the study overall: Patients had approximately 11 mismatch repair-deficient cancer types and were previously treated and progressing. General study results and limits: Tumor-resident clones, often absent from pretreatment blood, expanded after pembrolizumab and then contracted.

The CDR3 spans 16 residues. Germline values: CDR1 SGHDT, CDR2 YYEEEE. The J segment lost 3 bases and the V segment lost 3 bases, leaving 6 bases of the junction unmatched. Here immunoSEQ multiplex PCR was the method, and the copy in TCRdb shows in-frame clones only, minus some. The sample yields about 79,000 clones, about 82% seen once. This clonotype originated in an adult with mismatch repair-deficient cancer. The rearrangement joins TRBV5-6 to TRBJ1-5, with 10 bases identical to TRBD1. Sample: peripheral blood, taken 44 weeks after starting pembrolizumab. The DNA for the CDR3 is TGTGCCAGCAGCTCCGGGACAGGGGCCCACAATCAGCCCCAGCATTTT. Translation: CASSSGTGAHNQPQHF.